This T cell receptor beta chain was captured in a study of T cells in Graves' hyperthyroidism and ophthalmopathy. With regard to this clonotype: Its cognate antigen is unknown.

Whole-study results and caveats: From stable hyperthyroidism, ophthalmopathy was set apart by a 13 V-J model.

The investigators amplified TCR beta CDR3 regions from RNA transcripts. TCR CDR3 regions were first amplified by RT-PCR with HTBI primers. TCRdb processed the multiplex PCR reads anew with MiXCR; each CDR3 protein has one entry. The sample holds about 480,000 distinct CDR3 sequences, less than 25% seen once. It was uncontrolled infection, other autoimmune disease, pregnancy or lactation that excluded patients. The CDR3 is 15 residues long. Between the trimmed V and J ends, which lost 6 bases and 4 bases, there was a span of 15 bases. Germline V gives CDR1 SNHLY, CDR2 FYNNEI. The gene calls are TRBV2 and TRBJ1-4, with D unclear. Specimen: blood. The clonotype was recovered from a woman in her sixties or seventies with Graves' ophthalmopathy. CDR3 region: CASSTGSGGNEKLFF. The CDR3 coding sequence is TGTGCCAGCAGCACCGGGTCCGGTGGTAATGAAAAACTGTTTTTT.